The 29 T cell receptor beta chains below were found in one sample sequenced in a study of T cell clonotyping in hematopoietic cell transplantation. The method was immunoSEQ multiplex PCR; TCRdb's version includes in-frame clones alone and lacks a portion of them. The sample consists of fewer than 45,000 clones, around 90% of them appearing once. Sequencing was done on a sample of peripheral blood mononuclear cells. The receptor source for this set is a woman aged 40 to 49 in good health. Some clones in this sample may be carry-over from other donors' samples.

The V call is TRBV27, the J call TRBJ1-2; unclear D gene. The CDR3 extends over 17 amino acids. Germline CDR1 reads MNHEY; CDR2 reads SMNVEV (reference sequence). V gave up 5 bases and J gave up 8 bases, with 27 bases separating them. CDR3 nucleotides: TGTGCCAGCAGTCCCCTCGGCTCGGGCAGGATTGTATGGGGCTACACCTTC. Its protein product is CASSPLGSGRIVWGYTF.

V is TRBV30 and J is TRBJ2-7; TRBD2 might be the D (5 bases). Germline V gene data show CDR1 as GTSNPN and CDR2 as SVGIG (reference sequence). The CDR3 runs to 16 residues. Trimming took off 0 bases at V and 1 base at J, with 16 bases between the two ends. The CDR3, as DNA: TGTGCCTGGAGTGTAGTCGGCGGTAGCGAGTCCTACGAGCAGTACTTC. Encoded protein: CAWSVVGGSESYEQYF.

V usage is TRBV19 and J usage is TRBJ2-1, with D perhaps matching TRBD2 (6 bases). The CDR3 is 14 residues long. V lost 5 bases and J lost 8, with 16 bases in between. CDR1 is LNHDA and CDR2 is SQIVND in the germline V gene (reference sequence). Here the CDR3 reads CASSYRERLDEQFF. The CDR3 DNA is TGTGCCAGTAGTTATCGGGAGCGCCTAGATGAGCAGTTCTTC.

This rearrangement joins TRBV21-1 to TRBJ2-6; no check of the table's D call, TRBD1, against the DNA was made. TRBV21-1 is described as a pseudogene. There are 18 residues in the CDR3. The CDR3 region is CASSKGYRDLSGANVLTF. In DNA, the CDR3 is TGTGCCAGCAGCAAAGGATACAGGGACCTCTCTGGGGCCAACGTCCTGACTTTC.

The rearrangement joins TRBV6-5 to TRBJ2-1, with TRBD2 identical over 12 bases. Germline CDR1 is MNHEY and CDR2 is SVGAGI. The CDR3 totals 14 residues. V was clipped by 7 bases and J by 7 bases; unmatched bases: 5. The CDR3 DNA is TGTGCCAGCATCAGGACTAGCGGGAAAAATGAGCAGTTCTTC. It translates to CASIRTSGKNEQFF.

This chain connects TRBV15 to TRBJ2-7, with D perhaps matching TRBD1 (5 bases). This CDR3 is 15 amino acids long. Deletions cut 0 bases from V and 3 bases from J, with 12 bases between. The germline CDR1 and CDR2 sequences are LNHNV and YYDKDF (reference sequence). CDR3 protein: CATSRDTGRSYEQYF. CDR3 coding DNA: TGTGCCACCAGCAGAGATACAGGACGGAGCTACGAGCAGTACTTC. Full variable domain (remainder filled in from reference TRBV15 and TRBJ2-7): DAMVIQNPRYQVTQFGKPVTLSCSQTLNHNVMYWYQQKSSQAPKLLFHYYDKDFNNEADTPDNFQSRRPNTSFCFLDIRSPGLGDTAMYLCATSRDTGRSYEQYFGPGTRLTVT.

V and J are TRBV29-1 and TRBJ2-7, with a weak D call TRBD2 (5 bases). This CDR3 region has 11 residues. Trimming stripped 7 bases from V and 2 bases from J, with 9 bases between. The germline gives CDR1 SQVTM, CDR2 ANQGSEA. CDR3 residues: CSAVEAYEQYF. CDR3 DNA: TGCAGCGCCGTGGAGGCCTACGAGCAGTACTTC.

The rearrangement uses TRBV5-1 and TRBJ2-7, with TRBD2 as a possible D gene (7 bases). The germline V and J ends were trimmed by 4 bases and 4 bases, with 21 bases remaining between them. The CDR3 is made up of 16 amino acids. CDR1 SGHRS and CDR2 YFSETQ come from the germline V gene. CDR3 DNA: TGCGCCAGCAGCATGGGGGGGACACCGGGAAATTACGAGCAGTACTTC. Protein sequence: CASSMGGTPGNYEQYF.

The rearrangement uses TRBV28 and TRBJ2-5, with 8 bases lining up with TRBD1. Germline CDR1 reads MDHEN; CDR2 reads SYDVKM. Trimming cost V 4 bases and J 2 bases; bases outside gene matches: 3. This CDR3 comprises 14 residues. The CDR3 region is CASSSGQAQETQYF. The CDR3 bases are TGTGCCAGCAGTTCGGGACAGGCTCAAGAGACCCAGTACTTC.

This clone was seen only once. J is TRBJ1-2 and V is TRBV10-1, with TRBD1 matching 7 bases. Germline V gene sequence: CDR1 WNHNN, CDR2 SYGVQD (reference sequence). V was pared by 3 bases and J by 3 bases, with 1 base of the junction left unmatched. This CDR3 has 13 amino acids. The CDR3 region is CASSDRGDYGYTF. The CDR3 nucleotides read TGCGCCAGCAGTGACAGGGGGGACTATGGCTACACCTTC.

The chain uses TRBV6-6 and TRBJ1-5; TRBD1 might be the D (5 bases). CDR1 is MNHNY, CDR2 SVGAGI, per germline (reference sequence). V lost 7 bases and J 4 bases, leaving 11 bases between the germline ends. This CDR3 has 13 residues. This CDR3 reads CASTIGANQPQHF. Here the CDR3 DNA reads TGTGCCAGCACCATTGGGGCAAATCAGCCCCAGCATTTT.

This chain connects TRBV20-1 to TRBJ2-5; no firm D call. In germline, CDR1 is DFQATT, CDR2 SNEGSKA (reference sequence). The length of the CDR3 is 10 residues. CDR3 nucleotide sequence: TGCAGCGGCCGGGAAGAGACCCAGTACTTC. Residues: CSGREETQYF.

The genes are TRBV7-9 and TRBJ2-2, with D unresolved. The CDR3 consists of 12 residues. V lost 6 bases, J lost 2 bases, and 4 bases lay in between. Germline CDR1 reads SEHNR; CDR2 reads FQNEAQ (reference sequence). CDR3 nucleotides: TGTGCCAGCAGTTCCAACACCGGGGAGCTGTTTTTT. Encoded protein: CASSSNTGELFF.

This clone was seen a handful of times. The chain couples TRBV10-3 to TRBJ2-7; 8 bases fit TRBD1. The CDR3 totals 14 residues. The V segment lost 3 bases and the J segment 5 bases; nucleotides outside the gene matches: 6. Germline V lookup: CDR1 ENHRY, CDR2 SYGVKD. CDR3: CAISDYRGLDEQYF. The CDR3 bases are TGTGCCATCAGTGATTACAGGGGGTTGGACGAGCAGTACTTC.

The gene calls are TRBV21-1 and TRBJ2-6; the table names TRBD1, a call not compared with the DNA. TRBV21-1 is termed a pseudogene. The CDR3 sequence is 16 residues long. In DNA form, the CDR3 reads TGTGCCAGCAGCAAACCGACAGTCTCTGGGGCCAACGTCCTGACTTTC. Residues: CASSKPTVSGANVLTF.

The chain uses TRBV9 and TRBJ2-3, with 7 bases lining up with TRBD2. This CDR3 is built from 17 residues. V trimming: 5 bases; J trimming: 0 bases; junction bases outside the gene matches: 12. The germline CDR1 and CDR2 sequences are SGDLS and YYNGEE. Here the CDR3 reads CASSFTASGSSTDTQYF. CDR3 nucleotide sequence: TGTGCCAGCAGTTTTACCGCTAGCGGCTCTAGCACAGATACGCAGTATTTT.

The J gene is TRBJ2-7, the V gene TRBV28; TRBD1 matches 8 bases. The trim removed 7 bases at V and 8 bases at J, leaving 13 bases unmatched. The CDR3 sequence is 14 residues long. Germline V gene data show CDR1 as MDHEN and CDR2 as SYDVKM. CDR3 sequence (DNA): TGTGCCAGCACCACTTACCTCAGGGGGCGAAAGCAGTACTTC. Protein product: CASTTYLRGRKQYF.

The CDR3 protein is CASSVLPGQGKETQYF. For the CDR3, the DNA is TGTGCCAGTAGTGTACTACCGGGACAGGGGAAAGAGACCCAGTACTTC. V and J are TRBV19 and TRBJ2-5; 10 bases match TRBD1. The CDR3 runs to 16 residues. Trimming removed 5 bases from V and 3 bases from J; junction bases left unmatched: 9. Germline V gene lookup returns CDR1 LNHDA and CDR2 SQIVND (reference sequence).

The chain recombines TRBV6-6 with TRBJ2-5, with D perhaps TRBD1 (5 bases). The ends were cut back, 4 bases at V and 3 bases at J, with 6 bases in the middle. CDR3 length: 12 residues. Germline CDR1 MNHNY, CDR2 SVGAGI (reference sequence). CDR3 DNA: TGTGCCAGCAGTTTACAGGAAGAGACCCAGTACTTC. Its translation is CASSLQEETQYF.

This chain uses TRBV5-8 with TRBJ1-1; perhaps TRBD1 as D (5 bases). In germline, CDR1 is SGHTS, CDR2 YDEGEE. CDR3 length equals 12 residues. Here the CDR3 DNA reads TGTGCAGGAGGCAGGGAGGAGACTGAAGCTTTCTTT. It yields the protein CAGGREETEAFF.

The V call is TRBV9, the J call TRBJ1-1; D remains unclear. Looked up from germline, CDR1 is SGDLS and CDR2 is YYNGEE. V shed 3 bases and J shed 0 bases, with 6 bases lying between them. This CDR3 has 13 amino acids. DNA for the CDR3: TGTGCCAGCAGCGCTTCGGTGAACACTGAAGCTTTCTTT. It specifies CASSASVNTEAFF. Filled out from reference TRBV9 and TRBJ1-1, the complete variable domain reads DSGVTQTPKHLITATGQRVTLRCSPRSGDLSVYWYQQSLDQGLQFLIQYYNGEERAKGNILERFSAQQFPDLHSELNLSSLELGDSALYFCASSASVNTEAFFGQGTRLTVV.

The chain recombines TRBV19 with TRBJ1-5; TRBD1 is a possible D gene (6 bases). The CDR3 loop spans 14 amino acids. Trimming left V 8 bases short and J 5 bases short, with 16 bases between. Germline values: CDR1 LNHDA, CDR2 SQIVND (reference sequence). The CDR3 nucleotides read TGTGCCAGTTTGGACAGCAGGAGTTATCAGCCCCAGCATTTT. This encodes CASLDSRSYQPQHF.

The chain links TRBV7-9 to TRBJ1-5; 10 positions match TRBD1. This CDR3 contains 15 residues. The germline gives CDR1 SEHNR, CDR2 FQNEAQ (reference sequence). Trimming at V came to 7 bases and at J to 3 bases, leaving 6 bases not matched to a gene. CDR3 nucleotides: TGTGCCAGCACCGTAGGGACAGGGGACAATCAGCCCCAGCATTTT. Translated, it gives CASTVGTGDNQPQHF.

V gene TRBV4-3 combines with J gene TRBJ1-1, with D perhaps TRBD1 (5 bases). The CDR3 contains 17 residues. The V end lost 0 bases, the J end lost 2 bases, and 16 bases lay between the germline ends. Per germline, CDR1 LGHNA and CDR2 YSLEER. Here the CDR3 DNA reads TGCGCCAGCAGCCAAGATACGACCGGGGCGTTTAACACTGAAGCTTTCTTT. Amino acid sequence: CASSQDTTGAFNTEAFF.

The chain joins TRBV6-5 to TRBJ2-3, with TRBD2 matching 7 bases. Germline V gene lookup returns CDR1 MNHEY and CDR2 SVGAGI. This CDR3 spans 14 amino acids. The junction had 4 bases not matched to a gene; V was cut back by 4 bases and J by 3 bases. The CDR3 loop reads CASSLSGDTDTQYF. The DNA of the CDR3 is TGTGCCAGCAGTTTAAGCGGGGATACAGATACGCAGTATTTT.

V gene TRBV30 combines with J gene TRBJ1-4, with D perhaps TRBD1 (5 bases). Germline CDR1 is GTSNPN and CDR2 is SVGIG (reference sequence). V lost 7 bases to trimming and J lost 8 bases, with 14 bases between them. The CDR3 spans 12 residues. DNA for the CDR3: TGTGCCTTTCAGGGACCCGAGGAAAAACTGTTTTTT. This encodes CAFQGPEEKLFF.

This sequence joins TRBV7-2 and TRBJ1-1, with TRBD1 as a possible D gene (5 bases). V lost 1 base and J 5 bases, leaving 14 bases between the germline ends. There are 15 residues in the CDR3. The germline CDR1 and CDR2 sequences are SGHTA and FQGNSA. Written as DNA, the CDR3 is TGTGCCAGCAGCTTAGGAGGGGAGATGGGTACTGAAGCTTTCTTT. Residues: CASSLGGEMGTEAFF.

This clone was seen once. The chain links TRBV6-5 to TRBJ2-7; possibly TRBD2 for D (6 bases). Trimming cost V 0 bases and J 2 bases, with 11 bases left between them. The CDR3 covers 15 residues. Germline CDR1 and CDR2: MNHEY and SVGAGI. The CDR3 region has the DNA TGTGCCAGCAGTTACTCTTCGGGAGCCGCCTACGAGCAGTACTTC. It specifies CASSYSSGAAYEQYF.

A single count supports this clone. The chain couples TRBV9 to TRBJ1-4, with 7 bases fitting TRBD1. The CDR3 is made up of 16 amino acids. With V trimmed by 4 bases and J by 8 bases, 14 bases remained unmatched. Germline lookup yields CDR1 SGDLS and CDR2 YYNGEE. Here the CDR3 reads CASSSPTGTEGEKLFF. The DNA of the CDR3 is TGTGCCAGCAGCTCCCCCACGGGGACAGAAGGAGAAAAACTGTTTTTT.